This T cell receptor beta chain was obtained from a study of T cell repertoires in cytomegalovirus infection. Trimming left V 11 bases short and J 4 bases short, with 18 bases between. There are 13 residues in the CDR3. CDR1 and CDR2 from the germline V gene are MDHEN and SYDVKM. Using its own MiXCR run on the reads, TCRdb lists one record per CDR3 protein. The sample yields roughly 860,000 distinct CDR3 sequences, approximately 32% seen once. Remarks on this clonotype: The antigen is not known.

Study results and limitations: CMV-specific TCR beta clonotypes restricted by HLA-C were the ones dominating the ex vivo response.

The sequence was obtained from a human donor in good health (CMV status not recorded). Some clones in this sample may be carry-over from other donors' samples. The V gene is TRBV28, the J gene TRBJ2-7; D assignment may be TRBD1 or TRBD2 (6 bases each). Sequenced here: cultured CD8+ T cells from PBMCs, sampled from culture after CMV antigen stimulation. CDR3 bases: TGTGCCTCGCCCACGGGGGCAGCTTACGAGCAGTACTTC. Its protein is CASPTGAAYEQYF. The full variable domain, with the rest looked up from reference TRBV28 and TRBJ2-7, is DVKVTQSSRYLVKRTGEKVFLECVQDMDHENMFWYRQDPGLGLRLIYFSYDVKMKEKGDIPEGYSVSREKKERFSLILESASTNQTSMYLCASPTGAAYEQYFGPGTRLTVT.